The rows below give T cell receptor beta chains drawn from one sample of a study of blood T cell repertoires in COVID-19. Libraries were prepared by immunoSEQ multiplex PCR; TCRdb keeps only in-frame clonotypes and omits some of them. The table lists about 180,000 clones, approximately 80% of them singletons. Sequences were obtained from peripheral blood. These receptors were obtained from a woman between 40 and 50 years old with COVID-19, enrolled during active disease. CDR3s leave out the opening cysteine and the closing phenylalanine or tryptophan. The D gene is left open where the match is weak.

J gene | V gene | D gene | CDR3 protein
TRBJ1-1 | TRBV19 | NA | ASSVGGLGTEAF
TRBJ1-4 | TRBV29-1 | NA | SVDGGGSEKLF
TRBJ2-2 | TRBV6-5 | NA | ASSYSNSANTGELF
TRBJ2-5 | TRBV18 | NA | ASSPSPEGVPKTQY
TRBJ2-7 | TRBV5-4 | TRBD1 | ASSNPGQGTYEQY
TRBJ1-4 | TRBV5-5 | TRBD1 | ASSLGLRDRNEKLF
TRBJ1-2 | TRBV6-1 | NA | ASSEGRRNYGYT
TRBJ2-5 | TRBV19 | NA | ASSIQGLKETQY
TRBJ2-5 | TRBV5-1 | NA | ASSLSGGQETQY
TRBJ2-3 | TRBV15 | NA | ATSRGQATRDTQY
TRBJ2-2 | TRBV5-4 | NA | ASGPPQNTGELF
TRBJ1-5 | TRBV10-3 | NA | ATNTGNQPQH
TRBJ1-4 | TRBV5-4 | NA | ASSLDSGTNEKLF
TRBJ2-3 | TRBV27 | NA | ATWTATDTQY
TRBJ1-5 | TRBV5-6 | NA | ASSLRTASIMPQH
TRBJ2-5 | TRBV5-5 | TRBD1 | ASSLGDRGLQETQY
TRBJ1-4 | TRBV9 | TRBD1 | ASSVDPTGATNEKLF
TRBJ1-5 | TRBV24-1 | TRBD1 | ATSDVTGVSPQH
TRBJ1-4 | TRBV7-6 | NA | ASSLRQNEKLF
TRBJ1-5 | TRBV6-2/TRBV6-3 | TRBD1 | ASSYGTGQPQH
TRBJ2-1 | TRBV24-1 | NA | ATQRDNEQF
TRBJ2-7 | TRBV5-1 | TRBD1 | ASSLPGQGVYEQY
TRBJ2-3 | TRBV6-2/TRBV6-3 | TRBD2 | ASSYTSGGADTQY
TRBJ2-3 | TRBV24-1 | NA | ATSVRAGAHTDTQY
TRBJ2-7 | TRBV7-9 | TRBD2 | ASSPGTSGAHYEQY
TRBJ2-5 | TRBV9 | TRBD1 | ASSVRDRGWFQETQY
TRBJ1-1 | TRBV19 | TRBD1 | ASSRGDRGIREAF
TRBJ2-7 | TRBV5-3 | NA | ARSLDRDKEY
TRBJ1-2 | TRBV4-1 | NA | ASSAIDPGSYGYT
TRBJ2-2 | TRBV10-2 | TRBD2 | ASTGLAGNTGELF
TRBJ1-1 | TRBV6-4 | TRBD1 | ASSPRTGLNTEAF